This entry features one TCR beta chain sequence. The antigen this receptor binds is unknown. At one end the junction does not follow the germline gene, possibly because of a read error. Taken with the paper, the label for time point translates to: late sampling 161 to 241 days after vaccination in three convalescent patients. The sample's treatment or condition label is to be understood as: approximately 9-day PBMC culture with coronavirus spike peptide pools or control peptides (ViraFEST assay). To expand antigen-specific T cells with peptide pools and then pick out the expanded clonotypes through TCR sequencing, the study relied on the ViraFEST assay. The convalescent patients' positive SARS-CoV-2 PCR tests were from March to December 2020, which was before the Alpha, Beta and Delta variants emerged in the United States. PBMCs were cultured at about 2 million per well in IMDM supplemented with 5% human AB serum and approximately 10 IU/ml IL-2, with 9.5 to 10 ug/ml peptide pools added. On days 3 and 7, half of the culture medium was replaced with fresh IL-2-containing medium. Once the cells had been in culture for about 10 days, the EasySep CD4+ T cell isolation kit was used to isolate CD4+ T cells by negative selection. Ficoll-Paque Plus gradient centrifugation was used to isolate PBMCs from whole blood, and the isolated PBMCs were then either used fresh or cryopreserved at -140C. Each culture condition was generally run in triplicate wells.

The data belong to a study of vaccination and CD4 T cells after COVID-19 (dated by TCRdb to 2022 to 2024). Study-level background: Every convalescent patient had a positive nasal swab PCR test for SARS-CoV-2, with mild disease in nine patients and severe disease in one. Three convalescent patients gave samples both early after vaccination (day 14) and late after vaccination (days 161 to 241). For stimulating the cultures, overlapping spike peptide pools were used, derived from SARS-CoV-2 as well as from the common cold coronaviruses HCoV-NL63, HCoV-OC43 and HCoV-229E. In around nine COVID-19 convalescent patients and a handful of infection-naive healthy vaccine recipients, the spike-specific CD4+ TCR repertoire before mRNA vaccination was compared with the repertoire after mRNA vaccination. As controls, cultures received a CEFX viral epitope pool (the positive control), an HIV-1 Nef peptide pool (the negative control), or no peptide at all. Post-vaccine blood samples were obtained a median of roughly 75 days after the second vaccine dose, with a range of about 12 to 241 days. Six males and four females were included in the convalescent cohort, with two Hispanic individuals, seven Caucasians, two Asians and one multiracial person represented. Two doses of either the Pfizer-BioNTech BNT162b2 vaccine (n=8) or the Moderna mRNA-1273 vaccine (n=2) were administered to participants. Post-COVID blood samples were collected from convalescent patients a median of around 96 days after diagnosis, with a range of roughly 30 to 161 days. Summary of the overall study and its limitations: The number of convalescent patients in the study was relatively small, and the study did not examine early timepoints following natural infection. In convalescent patients, nearly all vaccine-specific clones (304 of 307) were found to be mono-reactive for SARS-CoV-2 spike rather than cross-reactive with common cold coronaviruses. In convalescent patients, a median roughly 83% of post-vaccine SARS-CoV-2-reactive clones were detected only after vaccination, and vaccine-specific priming was suggested by this finding. The median count of SARS-CoV-2-reactive clonotypes went up from 20 to 25 after infection to a few dozen after vaccination, although the change was not significant.

The CDR3 runs 15 residues from the cysteine to the phenylalanine. Just the 45-base CDR3 DNA is kept, in frame starting at base 1. The germline V gene (reference sequence) provides CDR1 SGHAT and CDR2 FQDESV. The library was prepared using PCR. DNA from cultured CD4+ T cells was subjected to TCR sequencing with the Oncomine TCR Beta short-read assay at the Johns Hopkins FTIC core. The QIAamp micro DNA kit was used to extract genomic DNA from the cultured CD4+ T cells. Oncomine TCR Beta libraries from cultured CD4+ T cells were pooled using unique dual indexes and sequenced on an Illumina iSeq 100. On the study's bioinformatics: Non-productive sequences were filtered out, and CDR3s that did not start with C, did not end with F or W, or were shorter than 7 amino acids were discarded. The MANAFEST web application was used to identify antigen-specific clonotypes by comparing peptide-stimulated wells against reference wells and other culture wells. An FDR below 0.05, an odds ratio above 5, and a productive frequency above 0.1% in at least two of three replicate wells were required for clones to be considered positive. A clonotype counted as cross-reactive if it showed significant expansion both in the SARS-CoV-2 spike wells and in at least one common cold coronavirus spike condition. Using R version 3.6.1, CDR3 homology was evaluated through Levenshtein distances (stringdist) along with unrooted phylogenetic trees (ape). TCRdb reran the public reads through fastp at Q25 and MiXCR, keeping productive beta chains. Rows merge per CDR3 protein into single entries with the most common DNA and genes. The V and J calls come from TCRdb's annotation, not from the publication. This sample holds roughly 26,000 distinct CDR3 sequences; roughly 38% were observed only once. The leading ten clones occupy about 3.3% of the sample.

This TCR came from a human donor who had recovered from COVID-19. The sequencing here drew on CD4+ T cells from blood, cultured in vitro, taken about 7 months after SARS-CoV-2 vaccination. The sequence links TRBV11-1 to TRBJ2-5, with the D gene call left open. DNA sequence: TGTGCCAGCAGCTTAGTCCCTGGATTAGAAGAGGCCCAGTACTTC. It encodes CASSLVPGLEEAQYF.